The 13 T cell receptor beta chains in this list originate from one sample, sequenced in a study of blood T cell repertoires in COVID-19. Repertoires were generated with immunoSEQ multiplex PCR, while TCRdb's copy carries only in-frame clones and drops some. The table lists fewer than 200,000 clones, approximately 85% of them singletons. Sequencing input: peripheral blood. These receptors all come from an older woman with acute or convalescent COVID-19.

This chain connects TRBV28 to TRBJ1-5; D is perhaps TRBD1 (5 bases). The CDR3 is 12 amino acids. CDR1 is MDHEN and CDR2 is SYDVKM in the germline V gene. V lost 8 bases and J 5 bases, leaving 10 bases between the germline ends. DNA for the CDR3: TGTGCCAGCTGCAGGGAGGATCAGCCCCAGCATTTT. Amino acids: CASCREDQPQHF.

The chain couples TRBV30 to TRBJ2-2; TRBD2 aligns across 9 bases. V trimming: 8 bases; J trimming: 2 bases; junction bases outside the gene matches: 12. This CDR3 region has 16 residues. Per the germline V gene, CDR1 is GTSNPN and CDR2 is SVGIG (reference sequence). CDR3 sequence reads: CAHRVRLAGNTGELFF. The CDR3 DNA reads TGTGCCCATAGGGTGCGGCTAGCGGGAAACACCGGGGAGCTGTTTTTT.

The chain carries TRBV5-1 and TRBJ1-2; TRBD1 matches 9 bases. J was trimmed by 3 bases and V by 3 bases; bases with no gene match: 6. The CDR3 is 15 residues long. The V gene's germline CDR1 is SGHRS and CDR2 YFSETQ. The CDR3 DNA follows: TGCGCCAGCAGCTCAGGACAGGGGACTTACTATGGCTACACCTTC. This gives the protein CASSSGQGTYYGYTF.

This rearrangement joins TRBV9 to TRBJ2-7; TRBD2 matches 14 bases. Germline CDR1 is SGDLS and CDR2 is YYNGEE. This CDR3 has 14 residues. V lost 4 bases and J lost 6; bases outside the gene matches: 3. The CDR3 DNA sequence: TGTGCCAGCAGCCTGGGGACTAGCGGGAGCGAGCAGTACTTC. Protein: CASSLGTSGSEQYF.

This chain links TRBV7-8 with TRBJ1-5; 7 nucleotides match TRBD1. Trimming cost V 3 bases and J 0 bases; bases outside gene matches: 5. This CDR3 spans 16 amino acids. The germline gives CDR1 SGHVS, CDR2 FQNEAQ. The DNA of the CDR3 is TGTGCCAGCAGCTTGCTAACAGGGGTTAGCAATCAGCCCCAGCATTTT. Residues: CASSLLTGVSNQPQHF.

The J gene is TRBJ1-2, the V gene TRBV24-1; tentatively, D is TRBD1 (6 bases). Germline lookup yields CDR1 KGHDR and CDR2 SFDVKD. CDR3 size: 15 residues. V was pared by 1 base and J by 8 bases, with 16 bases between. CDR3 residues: CATSDFGRGIGGYTF. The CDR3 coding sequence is TGTGCCACCAGTGATTTCGGCAGGGGCATCGGGGGCTACACCTTC.

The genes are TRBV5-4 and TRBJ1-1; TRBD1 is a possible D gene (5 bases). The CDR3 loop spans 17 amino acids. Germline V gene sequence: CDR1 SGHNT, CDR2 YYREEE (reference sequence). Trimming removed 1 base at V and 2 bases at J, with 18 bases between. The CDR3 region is CASSLRGAGRPNTEAFF. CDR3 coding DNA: TGTGCCAGCAGCTTGAGAGGGGCAGGGAGGCCAAACACTGAAGCTTTCTTT.

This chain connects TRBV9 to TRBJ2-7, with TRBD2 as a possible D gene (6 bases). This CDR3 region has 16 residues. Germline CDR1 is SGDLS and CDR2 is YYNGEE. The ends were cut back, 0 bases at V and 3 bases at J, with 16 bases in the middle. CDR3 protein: CASSVEGGDSYYEQYV. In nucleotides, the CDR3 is TGTGCCAGCAGCGTAGAGGGTGGGGACTCCTACTACGAGCAGTACGTC.

CDR3 bases: TGTGCCACCAGTGATAGACGGAGGGGCTATGGCTACACCTTC. Protein product: CATSDRRRGYGYTF. This chain uses TRBV24-1 with TRBJ1-2, with D perhaps TRBD1 (5 bases). CDR3 size: 14 residues. Germline V CDR1 and CDR2: KGHDR, SFDVKD. Trimming pared 3 bases from V and 4 bases from J, leaving 11 bases between.

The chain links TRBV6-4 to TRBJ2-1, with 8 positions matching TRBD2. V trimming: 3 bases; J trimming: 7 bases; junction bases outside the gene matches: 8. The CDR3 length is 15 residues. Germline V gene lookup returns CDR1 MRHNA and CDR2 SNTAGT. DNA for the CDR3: TGTGCCAGCAGTGAAGAGAGCGGGAGCTTGAATGAGCAGTTCTTC. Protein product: CASSEESGSLNEQFF.

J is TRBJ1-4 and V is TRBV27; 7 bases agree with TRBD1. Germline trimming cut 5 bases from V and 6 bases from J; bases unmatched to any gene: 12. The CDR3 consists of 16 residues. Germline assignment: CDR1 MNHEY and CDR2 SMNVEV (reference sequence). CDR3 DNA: TGTGCCAGCAGTCCTACCTGGGACAGCCCATATGAAAAACTGTTTTTT. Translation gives CASSPTWDSPYEKLFF.

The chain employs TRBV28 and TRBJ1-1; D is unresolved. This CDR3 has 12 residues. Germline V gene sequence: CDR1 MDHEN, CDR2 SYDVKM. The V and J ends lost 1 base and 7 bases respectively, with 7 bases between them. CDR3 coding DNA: TGTGCCAGCAGTTTATTTGCCAGTGAAGCTTTCTTT. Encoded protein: CASSLFASEAFF.

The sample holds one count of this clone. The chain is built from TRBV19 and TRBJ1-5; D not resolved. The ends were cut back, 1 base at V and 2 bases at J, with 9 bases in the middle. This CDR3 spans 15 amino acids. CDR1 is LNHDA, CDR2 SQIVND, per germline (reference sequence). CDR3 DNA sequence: TGTGCCAGTAGTATAGCCAGGTTCGGCAATCAGCCCCAGCATTTT. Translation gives CASSIARFGNQPQHF.